This T cell receptor beta chain is from a study of persistence of HIV-infected CD4 T cells. The study's findings and limits: Bulk TCR data could not be restricted to HIV-1-infected CMV-responding cells. Degenerate expanded CDR3beta sequences were enriched among CMV- and Gag-responding cells.

The immunoSEQ assay was version 4, run in survey mode. Profiling relied on immunoSEQ multiplex PCR, and the TCRdb table lists in-frame clones only, not all of them. The table lists about 46,000 clones, more than 80% of them singletons. Germline V gives CDR1 LNHDA, CDR2 SQIVND (reference sequence). V was cut by 5 bases and J by 5 bases, with 12 bases left in between. This CDR3 spans 13 amino acids. On this clone: Its specificity is not known.

Cells were stimulated nonspecifically with anti-CD3/anti-CD28 magnetic beads. Sorting of responding CD4+ T cells relied on upregulated CD40 ligand together with CD69. Undetectable plasma HIV-1 RNA below 50 copies/mL lasted at least 4 years. The chain is built from TRBV19 and TRBJ1-1, with D possibly TRBD1 on 5 matching bases. Sample: CD4+ T cells sorted from PBMCs after roughly 18-hour stimulation, taken from a patient who received antiretroviral therapy. This sequence was found in an adult woman with HIV who was CMV-seropositive. CDR3 region: CASSAHEGTEAFF. The CDR3 DNA reads TGTGCCAGTAGTGCCCACGAGGGGACTGAAGCTTTCTTT.